This entry lists 25 T cell receptor beta chains sequenced from one sample in a study of cytomegalovirus exposure and HLA in healthy donors (dated by TCRdb to the late 2010s). Libraries were constructed by the immunoSEQ multiplex PCR assay. For the multiplex PCR, a mixture combining 60 forward primers for TCR Vbeta segments and 13 reverse primers for TCR Jbeta segments was used. Sourced from immuneACCESS, this table was stored by TCRdb with only in-frame sequences that have V and J called. A share of the clones is absent; for the studies checked, an unresolved V gene accounts for under half, and the remainder has no known explanation. The sample yields over 80,000 clones; around 79% were counted once. The ten largest make up over 12% of the sample. Sequences were obtained from PBMCs. These receptors came from a woman between 65 and 79 years old in good health and CMV-seropositive.

The genes are TRBV2 and TRBJ1-2; D unresolved. Germline CDR1 SNHLY, CDR2 FYNNEI. This CDR3 has 16 amino acids. V was trimmed by 1 base and J by 0 bases, leaving 12 bases between them. CDR3 residues: CASSEVAGSANYGYTF. CDR3 bases: TGTGCCAGCAGTGAAGTCGCCGGCAGCGCTAACTATGGCTACACCTTC.

Remarks on this clone: A far larger clone is off by one base, so a read error is likely. The chain has TRBV11-2 and TRBJ2-7, with D perhaps matching TRBD2 (5 bases). Trimming pared 5 bases from V and 2 bases from J, leaving 7 bases between. CDR3 length: 12 amino acids. Germline V gives CDR1 SGHAT, CDR2 FQNNGV. The CDR3 loop reads CASSPGTYEQYF. CDR3 DNA sequence: TGTGCCAGCAGCCCCGGGACCTACGAGCAGTACTTC.

J is TRBJ2-5 and V is TRBV5-1, with TRBD1 matching over 8 bases. The V gene end was trimmed by 3 bases and the J gene end by 5 bases; junction bases not matched to a gene: 6. CDR3 size: 14 residues. CDR1 and CDR2 from the germline V gene are SGHRS and YFSETQ. The CDR3 protein is CASSYLRDRETQYF. The CDR3 nucleotides read TGCGCCAGCAGCTACCTCCGGGACAGGGAGACCCAGTACTTC. Full variable domain (rest looked up from reference TRBV5-1 and TRBJ2-5): KAGVTQTPRYLIKTRGQQVTLSCSPISGHRSVSWYQQTPGQGLQFLFEYFSETQRNKGNFPGRFSGRQFSNSRSEMNVSTLELGDSALYLCASSYLRDRETQYFGPGTRLLVL.

The rearrangement links TRBV27 to TRBJ2-5; the D gene is possibly TRBD2 (7 bases). The J call may not be correct, given that the DNA end is closer to TRBJ2-7. CDR3 length equals 14 residues. From germline, CDR1 is MNHEY and CDR2 SMNVEV (reference sequence). CDR3 residues: CASSWSGGPYEQYF. The CDR3 DNA sequence: TGTGCCAGCAGTTGGTCGGGGGGCCCATACGAGCAGTACTTC.

J is TRBJ2-3 and V is TRBV18; TRBD1 matches at 9 bases. The CDR3 extends over 15 amino acids. CDR1 is KGHSH, CDR2 LQKENI, per germline. Trimming took 2 bases from V and 4 from J; bases not matched to a gene: 4. The CDR3 DNA follows: TGTGCCAGCTCACCAAGGACAGGGGCAGCAGATACGCAGTATTTT. Translation gives CASSPRTGAADTQYF.

The J gene is TRBJ1-4, the V gene TRBV4-3; perhaps TRBD1 as D (5 bases). The CDR3 totals 16 residues. In germline, CDR1 is LGHNA, CDR2 YSLEER. V dropped 4 bases and J dropped 0 bases, with 12 bases sitting between them. The CDR3 DNA sequence: TGCGCCAGCAGCCGCAGCCCGGGGGCAACTAATGAAAAACTGTTTTTT. Encoded protein: CASSRSPGATNEKLFF.

This clone appeared once. The chain uses TRBV5-1 and TRBJ2-7; D unclear. CDR1 and CDR2 (germline): SGHRS, YFSETQ. V was cut by 0 bases and J by 5 bases, with 12 bases left in between. The CDR3 spans 14 residues. CDR3 sequence (DNA): TGCGCCAGCAGCTTGGCTTGGCAGAACCACGAGCAGTACTTC. Translation: CASSLAWQNHEQYF.

J is TRBJ2-7 and V is TRBV28, with 7 bases identical to TRBD2. The junction had 4 bases not matched to a gene; V was cut back by 6 bases and J by 2 bases. CDR1 is MDHEN, CDR2 SYDVKM, per germline. The CDR3 is 13 amino acids. In DNA, the CDR3 is TGTGCCAGCAGGGGGGGAGGGACCTACGAGCAGTACTTC. Encoded protein: CASRGGGTYEQYF.

The CDR3 DNA reads as TGTGCCAGCAGCTTCGGCAGGGGAGGGTTCGAGCAGTACTTC. This sequence encodes CASSFGRGGFEQYF. This chain connects TRBV7-9 to TRBJ2-7; D possibly corresponds to TRBD2 (7 bases). V was cut by 3 bases and J by 6 bases, with 15 bases left in between. CDR1 is SEHNR, CDR2 FQNEAQ, per germline (reference sequence). The CDR3 covers 14 residues.

The sample holds a few counts of this clone. The CDR3 is CASSLGRENTQYF. The DNA of the CDR3 is TGTGCCAGCAGCTTGGGGAGAGAAAATACGCAGTATTTT. The rearrangement joins TRBV7-2 to TRBJ2-3, with D perhaps TRBD2 (5 bases). Trimming took 3 bases from V and 7 from J, leaving 11 bases between them. The CDR3 contains 13 residues. From germline, CDR1 is SGHTA and CDR2 FQGNSA.

This chain links TRBV6-1 with TRBJ1-1; a weak D match, TRBD1 (6 bases). The V end was cut by 4 bases, the J end by 8 bases, with 14 bases between. This CDR3 comprises 13 residues. Germline assignment: CDR1 MNHNS and CDR2 SASEGT. CDR3 DNA sequence: TGTGCCAGCAGTGTACAGGCCCAGGGGGAAGCTTTCTTT. As protein: CASSVQAQGEAFF.

The chain combines TRBV7-9 with TRBJ2-1; weak D call: TRBD2 (6 bases). Germline V lookup: CDR1 SEHNR, CDR2 FQNEAQ (reference sequence). CDR3 length equals 15 residues. Between the trimmed V and J ends, which lost 5 bases and 3 bases, there was a span of 14 bases. This CDR3 is CASSPKGGDYNEQFF. The CDR3 DNA reads as TGTGCCAGCAGCCCCAAGGGCGGGGACTACAATGAGCAGTTCTTC.

The chain has TRBV19 and TRBJ1-2, with D tentatively TRBD1 (6 bases). The CDR3 extends over 18 amino acids. Germline assignment: CDR1 LNHDA and CDR2 SQIVND (reference sequence). V lost 3 bases and J 3 bases, leaving 23 bases between the germline ends. CDR3 residues: CASSMLLGHPSTYYGYTF. CDR3 sequence (DNA): TGTGCCAGTAGTATGTTGTTGGGACACCCTAGTACCTACTATGGCTACACCTTC.

This clone was recorded a few times. The chain has TRBV4-2 and TRBJ1-1, with TRBD1 as a possible D gene (5 bases). This CDR3 is 15 amino acids long. With 0 bases removed from V and 7 bases from J, the gap between germline ends came to 15 bases. CDR1 LGHNA and CDR2 YNFKEQ come from the germline V gene. CDR3 residues: CASSQDQGAPFEAFF. The CDR3 region has the DNA TGTGCCAGCAGCCAAGATCAAGGGGCCCCCTTTGAAGCTTTCTTT.

This clone was detected once. The CDR3 sequence: CSVADLPTYEQYF. CDR3 DNA: TGCAGCGTAGCGGACTTACCGACCTACGAGCAGTACTTC. V gene TRBV29-1 combines with J gene TRBJ2-7; TRBD2 might be the D (5 bases). Germline V gives CDR1 SQVTM, CDR2 ANQGSEA. With 6 bases removed from V and 2 bases from J, the gap between germline ends came to 14 bases. The length of the CDR3 is 13 residues.

The sample holds a few counts of this clone. This rearrangement joins TRBV4-2 to TRBJ2-5, with TRBD2 matching over 9 bases. Germline-derived CDR1 and CDR2 are LGHNA and YNFKEQ. The junction had 13 bases not matched to a gene; V was cut back by 4 bases and J by 1 base. This CDR3 has 18 residues. This CDR3 reads CASSPGTSSVPLQETQYF. The CDR3 bases are TGTGCCAGCAGCCCGGGGACTAGCTCCGTACCCCTCCAAGAGACCCAGTACTTC.

The CDR3 here is CASSVGAGGYNEQFF. For the CDR3, the DNA is TGTGCCAGCAGCGTAGGGGCGGGGGGCTACAATGAGCAGTTCTTC. V is TRBV9 and J is TRBJ2-1; 8 bases align to TRBD2. The CDR3 has 15 amino acids. V was clipped by 0 bases and J by 3 bases; unmatched bases: 2. Germline CDR1 SGDLS, CDR2 YYNGEE.

The chain links TRBV27 to TRBJ2-4, with 9 positions matching TRBD2. Germline V gene sequence: CDR1 MNHEY, CDR2 SMNVEV (reference sequence). The CDR3 runs 15 residues. Trimming removed 6 bases from V and 2 bases from J; junction bases left unmatched: 5. The CDR3 DNA is TGTGCCAGCAGGATAGCGGGAGCAACCAAAAACATTCAGTACTTC. Its protein product is CASRIAGATKNIQYF.

The chain joins TRBV6-1 to TRBJ1-2; 7 nucleotides align to TRBD1. Germline lookup yields CDR1 MNHNS and CDR2 SASEGT. The ends lost 4 bases at V and 3 bases at J; junction bases unmatched: 5. The CDR3 length is 14 residues. CDR3 region: CASSGGGEDYGYTF. The CDR3 DNA reads TGTGCCAGCAGTGGAGGGGGCGAGGACTATGGCTACACCTTC.

This sequence joins TRBV5-1 and TRBJ2-5; 8 nucleotides agree with TRBD1. The V segment lost 1 base and the J segment 2 bases; nucleotides outside the gene matches: 7. This CDR3 is built from 16 residues. CDR1 SGHRS and CDR2 YFSETQ come from the germline V gene. The CDR3 DNA is TGCGCCAGCAGCTTGAGGCAGGGGGCGTTACAAGAGACCCAGTACTTC. Its protein is CASSLRQGALQETQYF.

This rearrangement joins TRBV14 to TRBJ2-6; the D is unclear. The V gene's germline CDR1 is SGHDN and CDR2 FVKESK. The CDR3 spans 16 residues. The V gene lost 1 base and the J gene lost 0 bases, with 7 bases spanning the gap. The CDR3: CASSQVLSSGANVLTF. CDR3 sequence (DNA): TGTGCCAGCAGCCAAGTCCTTAGCTCTGGGGCCAACGTCCTGACTTTC.

The J gene is TRBJ2-2, the V gene TRBV7-9; possible D gene TRBD1, 5 bases. Per the germline V gene, CDR1 is SEHNR and CDR2 is FQNEAQ (reference sequence). The V and J ends lost 4 bases and 3 bases respectively, with 9 bases between them. The CDR3 consists of 14 residues. The CDR3 reads CASSYTRDTGELFF. CDR3 coding DNA: TGTGCCAGCAGCTACACCAGGGACACCGGGGAGCTGTTTTTT.

This clone was seen only a few times. This chain's CDR3 is CASSPRTSGYTDTQYF. CDR3 in DNA: TGTGCCAGTAGTCCCCGGACTAGCGGTTACACAGATACGCAGTATTTT. The chain employs TRBV19 and TRBJ2-3; 10 bases fit TRBD2. The CDR3 runs 16 residues. CDR1 LNHDA and CDR2 SQIVND come from the germline V gene (reference sequence). The J segment lost 2 bases and the V segment lost 5 bases, leaving 7 bases of the junction unmatched.

V and J are TRBV21-1 and TRBJ2-1; the table's D call of TRBD2 was not tested on the DNA. TRBV21-1 is a listed pseudogene. The CDR3 is 15 residues long. CDR3 in amino acids: CASRATSGGGNEQFF. The CDR3 bases are TGTGCCAGCAGGGCTACTAGCGGAGGGGGGAATGAGCAGTTCTTC.

V usage is TRBV28 and J usage is TRBJ1-5, with D unclear. From germline, CDR1 is MDHEN and CDR2 SYDVKM. Trimming shortened V by 6 bases and J by 2 bases, and 14 bases separated the two germline ends. The length of the CDR3 is 15 residues. CDR3 amino acids: CASRRILVGNQPQHF. DNA of the CDR3: TGTGCCAGCAGGCGGATCCTTGTAGGCAATCAGCCCCAGCATTTT. The full variable domain, completed using reference TRBV28 and TRBJ1-5, is DVKVTQSSRYLVKRTGEKVFLECVQDMDHENMFWYRQDPGLGLRLIYFSYDVKMKEKGDIPEGYSVSREKKERFSLILESASTNQTSMYLCASRRILVGNQPQHFGDGTRLSIL.